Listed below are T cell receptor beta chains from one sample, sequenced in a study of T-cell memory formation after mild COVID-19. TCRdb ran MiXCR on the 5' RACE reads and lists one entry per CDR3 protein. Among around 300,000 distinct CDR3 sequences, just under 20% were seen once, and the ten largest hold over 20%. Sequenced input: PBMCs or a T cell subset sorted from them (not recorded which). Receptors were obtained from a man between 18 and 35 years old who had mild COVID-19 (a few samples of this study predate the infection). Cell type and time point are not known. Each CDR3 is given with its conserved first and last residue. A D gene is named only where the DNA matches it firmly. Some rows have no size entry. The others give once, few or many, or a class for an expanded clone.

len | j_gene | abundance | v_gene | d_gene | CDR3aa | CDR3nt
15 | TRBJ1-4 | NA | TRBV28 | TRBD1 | CASSAPTGQEEKLFF | TGTGCCAGCAGTGCACCTACGGGACAGGAGGAAAAACTGTTTTTT
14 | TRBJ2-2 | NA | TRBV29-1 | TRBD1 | CSSLNTGGTGELFF | TGCAGCTCCCTGAATACAGGGGGGACCGGGGAGCTGTTTTTT
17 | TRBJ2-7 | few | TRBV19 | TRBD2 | CASSILKGAGVAYEQYF | TGTGCCAGTAGTATTCTTAAGGGAGCGGGGGTCGCCTACGAGCAGTACTTC
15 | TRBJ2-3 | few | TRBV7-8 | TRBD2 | CASTLLAGVSDTQYF | TGTGCCAGCACCCTTCTAGCGGGGGTCTCGGATACGCAGTATTTT
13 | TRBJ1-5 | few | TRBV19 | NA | CASGRPYMEPQHF | TGTGCCAGTGGTAGGCCTTACATGGAGCCCCAGCATTTT
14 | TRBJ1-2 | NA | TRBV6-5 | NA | CASSYSSGRYGYTF | TGTGCCAGCAGTTACTCGTCAGGAAGATATGGCTACACCTTC
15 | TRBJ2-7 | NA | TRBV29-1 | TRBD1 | CSARDRGQRAGEQYF | TGCAGCGCCCGGGACAGGGGGCAAAGAGCCGGCGAGCAGTACTTC
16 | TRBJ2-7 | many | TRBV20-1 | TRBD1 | CSARGPGQGSSYEQYF | TGCAGTGCCAGGGGTCCGGGACAGGGGAGCTCCTACGAGCAGTACTTC
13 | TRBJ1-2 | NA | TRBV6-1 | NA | CASIRDLHYGYTF | TGTGCCAGCATCAGAGACCTGCACTATGGCTACACCTTC
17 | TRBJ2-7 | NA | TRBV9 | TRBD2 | CASSVGSGGTSFSEQYF | TGTGCCAGCAGCGTAGGAAGCGGGGGGACAAGCTTCAGCGAGCAGTACTTC
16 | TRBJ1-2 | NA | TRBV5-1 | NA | CASSFHGPDVTYGYTF | TGCGCCAGCAGCTTCCACGGACCGGATGTTACTTATGGCTACACATTC
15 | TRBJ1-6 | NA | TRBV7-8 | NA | CASSFRNMINSPLHF | TGTGCCAGCAGCTTTCGGAATATGATCAATTCACCCCTCCACTTT
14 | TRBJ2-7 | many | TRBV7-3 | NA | CASSPEAGSNEQYF | TGTGCCAGCAGCCCCGAAGCCGGGAGTAACGAGCAGTACTTC
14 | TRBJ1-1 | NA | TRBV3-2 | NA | CASSSQGVGTEAFF | TGTGCCAGCAGCTCACAGGGGGTGGGAACTGAAGCTTTCTTT
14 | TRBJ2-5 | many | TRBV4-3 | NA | CASSQDRDRETQYF | TGCGCCAGCAGCCAAGATCGGGATAGGGAGACCCAGTACTTC
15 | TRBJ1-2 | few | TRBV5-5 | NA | CASKSPGYPADGYTF | TGTGCCAGTAAAAGCCCAGGATACCCAGCCGATGGCTACACCTTC
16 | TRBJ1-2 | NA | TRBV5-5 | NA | CASSLGSRTDLYGYTF | TGTGCCAGCAGCTTAGGTTCCAGGACAGACCTTTATGGCTACACCTTC